This entry lists 28 T cell receptor beta chains sequenced from one sample in a study of response to subunit inactivated influenza vaccine. TCRdb independently ran MiXCR on the RT-PCR reads; one entry per CDR3 protein. The sample lists more than 700,000 distinct CDR3 sequences; around 20% were seen once. The material was PBMCs from blood, obtained more than 4 days after vaccination. The receptors stem from a middle-aged man who received an inactivated influenza vaccine.

The rearrangement joins TRBV12-3 or TRBV12-4 to TRBJ1-1; 8 bases align to TRBD1. V shed 6 bases, J shed 2 bases, and the junction held 5 bases outside the gene matches. This CDR3 spans 14 amino acids. DNA of the CDR3: TGTGCCAGCAGGCAGACAGGGGAAAACACTGAAGCTTTCTTT. It yields the protein CASRQTGENTEAFF.

This clonotype turned up a few times. J is TRBJ2-3 and V is TRBV29-1, with D unresolved. Per germline, CDR1 SQVTM and CDR2 ANQGSEA. V lost 3 bases, J lost 3 bases, and 13 bases lay in between. CDR3 length: 14 amino acids. The CDR3 spells CSVDRFIGTDTQYF. For the CDR3, the DNA is TGCAGCGTTGACCGCTTCATTGGGACAGATACGCAGTATTTT.

Comments on this clonotype: A much larger clone sits a single nucleotide away, making a read error possible. The rearrangement uses TRBV29-1 and TRBJ2-2; D remains ambiguous. Per germline, CDR1 SQVTM and CDR2 ANQGSEA. The CDR3 runs 11 residues. CDR3: CSVGVTAELFF. CDR3 coding DNA: TGCAGCGTTGGCGTGACCGCGGAGCTGTTTTTT.

The V call is TRBV11-2, the J call TRBJ1-5, with 10 bases aligning to TRBD1. The CDR3 covers 16 residues. The V and J ends lost 4 bases and 6 bases, in that order; junction bases with no gene match: 9. Germline loops: CDR1 SGHAT, CDR2 FQNNGV. Written as DNA, the CDR3 is TGTGCCAGCAGCTCAACGGGACAGGGGTTTCGTCAGCCCCAGCATTTT. Encoded protein: CASSSTGQGFRQPQHF.

This clonotype appeared a few times. V gene TRBV4-2 combines with J gene TRBJ2-3; no reliable D call. Trimming shortened V by 0 bases and J by 5 bases, and 9 bases separated the two germline ends. The germline V gene encodes CDR1 LGHNA and CDR2 YNFKEQ. This CDR3 has 14 amino acids. As DNA, the CDR3 is TGTGCCAGCAGCCAAGAGATGGGCAGAGATACGCAGTATTTT. It translates to CASSQEMGRDTQYF.

The chain is built from TRBV7-2 and TRBJ2-1; a weak D match, TRBD2 (5 bases). V lost 3 bases to trimming and J lost 1 base, with 10 bases between them. This CDR3 is 15 amino acids long. The V gene's germline CDR1 is SGHTA and CDR2 FQGNSA. CDR3 protein: CASSFKGDSYNEQFF. The CDR3 region has the DNA TGTGCCAGCAGCTTTAAGGGAGATTCCTACAATGAGCAGTTCTTC.

The CDR3 region is CASSPDGGRGRHTQYF. The CDR3 coding sequence is TGTGCCAGCAGCCCAGACGGCGGGAGGGGACGGCATACGCAGTATTTT. The chain recombines TRBV7-3 with TRBJ2-3; 9 bases match TRBD2. Germline loops: CDR1 SGHTA, CDR2 FQGTGA. There are 16 residues in the CDR3. V was clipped by 5 bases and J by 7 bases; unmatched bases: 13.

The table lists this clonotype with a few counts. The chain uses TRBV4-3 and TRBJ1-2; 7 bases fit TRBD1. The CDR3 has 15 amino acids. Losses at the gene ends were 0 bases for V and 4 bases for J; bases not matched to a gene: 5. Germline CDR1 is LGHNA and CDR2 is YSLEER. As DNA, the CDR3 is TGCGCCAGCAGCCAAGAACAGGGGAGGGGCTATGGCTACACCTTC. Translation: CASSQEQGRGYGYTF.

V and J are TRBV5-1 and TRBJ2-1, with D hard to call. With 4 bases removed from V and 9 bases from J, the gap between germline ends came to 11 bases. The CDR3 totals 12 residues. Germline CDR1 is SGHRS and CDR2 is YFSETQ. CDR3 protein: CASSGGVGEQFF. The CDR3 DNA sequence: TGCGCCAGCAGCGGTGGGGTAGGTGAGCAGTTCTTC.

This clonotype was seen a handful of times. The CDR3 protein is CSATIGGGRYNEQFF. DNA of the CDR3: TGCAGTGCCACCATTGGCGGGGGGAGATACAATGAGCAGTTCTTC. The chain recombines TRBV20-1 with TRBJ2-1, with 8 bases identical to TRBD2. This CDR3 comprises 15 residues. Germline V CDR1 and CDR2: DFQATT, SNEGSKA (reference sequence). V lost 6 bases and J lost 4; bases outside the gene matches: 11.

The V gene is TRBV12-3 or TRBV12-4, the J gene TRBJ2-1; 8 nucleotides match TRBD2. V was clipped by 2 bases and J by 10 bases; unmatched bases: 13. The CDR3 is 16 amino acids. The DNA of the CDR3 is TGTGCCAGCAGTTTAACCCTTAACCGGGGGGGGTTGGAGCAGTTCTTC. As protein: CASSLTLNRGGLEQFF.

This clonotype showed up many times. CDR3 nucleotide sequence: TGCAGCGTTGAATTGAGGTCCGGGGGGATCTACGAGCAGTACTTC. Residues: CSVELRSGGIYEQYF. The J gene is TRBJ2-7, the V gene TRBV29-1; 7 nucleotides match TRBD2. Germline V gives CDR1 SQVTM, CDR2 ANQGSEA. This CDR3 spans 15 amino acids. The J segment lost 3 bases and the V segment lost 2 bases, leaving 10 bases of the junction unmatched.

This clonotype turned up a few times. The V and J genes are TRBV6-1 and TRBJ1-3; weak D call: TRBD1 (6 bases). The V gene's germline CDR1 is MNHNS and CDR2 SASEGT. The ends were cut back, 6 bases at V and 3 bases at J, with 15 bases in the middle. The CDR3 extends over 15 amino acids. The DNA for the CDR3 is TGTGCCAGCAGATTCACAGGGAACCTTGGAAACACCATATATTTT. The encoded protein is CASRFTGNLGNTIYF.

This clonotype occurred a few times. This chain uses TRBV25-1 with TRBJ2-7; D remains unclear. Trimming pared 4 bases from V and 1 base from J, leaving 8 bases between. Germline loops: CDR1 MGHDK, CDR2 SYGVNS. The CDR3 extends over 13 amino acids. The CDR3 loop is CASSGVRSYEQYF. CDR3 DNA: TGTGCCAGCAGTGGTGTAAGATCCTACGAGCAGTACTTC.

The chain has TRBV6-2 or TRBV6-3 and TRBJ2-6, with a possible D match to TRBD2 (6 bases). Trimming removed 2 bases at V and 0 bases at J, with 8 bases between. The CDR3 spans 16 residues. Germline V CDR1 and CDR2: MNHEY, SVGEGT. This CDR3 reads CASSYERASGANVLTF. The CDR3 DNA follows: TGTGCCAGCAGTTACGAGCGGGCCTCTGGGGCCAACGTCCTGACTTTC.

The chain is built from TRBV30 and TRBJ2-5, with D perhaps assigned TRBD1 or TRBD2 (6 bases each). Germline V gene lookup returns CDR1 GTSNPN and CDR2 SVGIG (reference sequence). The CDR3 spans 15 residues. Trimming pared 4 bases from V and 1 base from J, leaving 16 bases between. Here the CDR3 reads CAWTQGTRRQETQYF. DNA for the CDR3: TGTGCCTGGACCCAGGGGACTCGACGCCAAGAGACCCAGTACTTC.

This clonotype was observed a handful of times. The chain recombines TRBV7-2 with TRBJ2-3, with D possibly being TRBD2 (5 bases). V shed 1 base and J shed 2 bases, with 19 bases lying between them. The germline gives CDR1 SGHTA, CDR2 FQGNSA. The CDR3 contains 18 residues. This CDR3 is CASSLGRRGLAYTDTQYF. The DNA for the CDR3 is TGTGCCAGCAGCTTAGGGCGTAGAGGGCTAGCTTACACAGATACGCAGTATTTT.

This clonotype has at least ten counts. This chain connects TRBV5-1 to TRBJ2-5, with D uncertain. The CDR3 is 11 amino acids. Germline CDR1 reads SGHRS; CDR2 reads YFSETQ. Trimming stripped 4 bases from V and 3 bases from J, with 4 bases between. CDR3 sequence: CASSVEETQYF. As DNA, the CDR3 is TGCGCCAGCAGCGTCGAAGAGACCCAGTACTTC.

In its sample, this clonotype was seen many times. This chain links TRBV24-1 with TRBJ2-2; D unclear. The CDR3 runs 13 residues. Germline-derived CDR1 and CDR2 are KGHDR and SFDVKD. V dropped 1 base and J dropped 3 bases, with 2 bases sitting between them. CDR3 nucleotides: TGTGCCACCAGTGATTTTGACACCGGGGAGCTGTTTTTT. This gives the protein CATSDFDTGELFF.

This clonotype was seen repeatedly, ten times or more. This chain links TRBV9 with TRBJ2-5; the match to TRBD1 covers 8 bases. The CDR3 extends over 17 amino acids. The trim removed 3 bases at V and 5 bases at J, leaving 15 bases unmatched. Looked up from germline, CDR1 is SGDLS and CDR2 is YYNGEE. The CDR3 nucleotides are TGTGCCAGCAGCGCCCACAGTCAGGGGGCAAGTAGGGAGACCCAGTACTTC. It specifies CASSAHSQGASRETQYF.

The V call is TRBV11-1, the J call TRBJ2-5, with TRBD2 identical over 9 bases. Germline CDR1 and CDR2: SGHAT and FQDESV (reference sequence). V shed 5 bases and J 6 bases; nucleotides not matched to a gene: 13. This CDR3 has 16 amino acids. CDR3 nucleotides: TGTGCCAGCAGCCAGGTCCCGGGACTAGCAGGACAGACCCAGTACTTC. This sequence encodes CASSQVPGLAGQTQYF.

This clonotype was observed a few times. This chain joins TRBV7-2 and TRBJ1-6; 7 bases are a match to TRBD1. This CDR3 region has 16 residues. The V segment lost 1 base and the J segment 6 bases; nucleotides outside the gene matches: 6. The germline CDR1 and CDR2 sequences are SGHTA and FQGNSA. CDR3 region: CASSLEGGAFNSPLHF. The CDR3 DNA follows: TGTGCCAGCAGCTTAGAAGGGGGCGCTTTTAATTCACCCCTCCACTTT.

In its sample, this clonotype was seen a few times. This chain links TRBV24-1 with TRBJ2-3, with D uncertain. V lost 4 bases and J 0 bases, leaving 10 bases between the germline ends. The CDR3 extends over 15 amino acids. CDR1 is KGHDR and CDR2 is SFDVKD in the germline V gene. The CDR3 nucleotides are TGTGCCACCAGTGACCGCGGACGGAGCACAGATACGCAGTATTTT. This gives the protein CATSDRGRSTDTQYF.

This clonotype occurred a few times. This chain uses TRBV10-3 with TRBJ2-1, with 11 bases that match TRBD2. This CDR3 is built from 16 residues. Germline CDR1 and CDR2: ENHRY and SYGVKD. V lost 10 bases and J lost 7; bases outside the gene matches: 15. CDR3 region: CATSGVAGGQLNEQFF. CDR3 coding DNA: TGTGCCACCTCGGGGGTAGCGGGAGGGCAGTTGAATGAGCAGTTCTTC.

The rearrangement joins TRBV29-1 to TRBJ1-2; TRBD1 agrees at 9 bases. From germline, CDR1 is SQVTM and CDR2 ANQGSEA. CDR3 length: 13 residues. V lost 5 bases, J lost 4 bases, and 5 bases stayed unmatched. In nucleotides, the CDR3 is TGCAGCGTTCGAGGGACAGGGTTCTATGGCTACACCTTC. Translated, it gives CSVRGTGFYGYTF.

The chain combines TRBV24-1 with TRBJ1-5; D is unclear. Germline V lookup: CDR1 KGHDR, CDR2 SFDVKD. V was clipped by 6 bases and J by 0 bases, with 8 bases between them. The CDR3 is made up of 14 amino acids. The CDR3 bases are TGTGCCACCAGTACCGGGTTTAGCAATCAGCCCCAGCATTTT. It yields the protein CATSTGFSNQPQHF.

This clonotype was observed a handful of times. The chain joins TRBV20-1 to TRBJ1-6; 7 bases match TRBD1. J lost 4 bases, V lost 0 bases, and 3 bases had no gene match. Per germline, CDR1 DFQATT and CDR2 SNEGSKA (reference sequence). The CDR3 totals 15 residues. CDR3 nucleotides: TGCAGTGCTAGAGATAGACAGGGTTATAATTCACCCCTCCACTTT. Protein sequence: CSARDRQGYNSPLHF.

This clonotype has just a few counts. The rearrangement uses TRBV12-3 or TRBV12-4 and TRBJ2-7; D ambiguous. CDR3 length: 14 residues. The V and J ends lost 3 bases and 2 bases respectively, with 11 bases between them. In nucleotides, the CDR3 is TGTGCCAGCAGTTTCTACGACACCGCCTACGAGCAGTACTTC. Residues: CASSFYDTAYEQYF.